The rows below give T cell receptor beta chains drawn from one sample of a study of shared clonotypes between healthy human individuals. Profiled with immunoSEQ multiplex PCR; TCRdb holds only in-frame clones, not every one. The table has about half a million clones, about 85% seen once. Sequencing was done on a sample of PBMCs. Every receptor here comes from a woman in her 40s in good health. Some clones in this sample may be carry-over from other donors' samples. Each CDR3 is given with its conserved first and last residue. Fields, in order: CDR3 DNA, CDR3 protein, J gene, D gene, V gene, clone size, CDR3 length. D genes are given only for firm matches. Clone size is not always given. Where it is, it says once, few, many or a class for expanded clones.

TGTGCCAGCAGCCCGACCCGTTGGACCGAGCAGTACTTC CASSPTRWTEQYF TRBJ2-7 . TRBV7-9 few 13
TGCGCCAGCAGCCAAGGAGTAGCAGTGGTTGAGCAGTTCTTC CASSQGVAVVEQFF TRBJ2-1 . TRBV4-1 . 14
TGTGCCAGCAGCCTAACAATCGAGGGTCGTGCTTTCTTT CASSLTIEGRAFF TRBJ1-1 . TRBV5-8 . 13
TGTGCCAGCACCACCCGGGCAGGCGATTCCTACGAGCAGTACTTC CASTTRAGDSYEQYF TRBJ2-7 . TRBV6-5 . 15
TGTGCCAGCAGTTTCACCGGGGAGACCCAGTACTTC CASSFTGETQYF TRBJ2-5 . TRBV27 . 12
TGCGCCAGCCAAGAGAGGGCGGGACTCTTCGATGAGCAGTTCTTC CASQERAGLFDEQFF TRBJ2-1 . TRBV5-1 . 15
TGTGCCAGCAGCGCGACTAGTGATGAGCAGTTCTTC CASSATSDEQFF TRBJ2-1 . TRBV7-3 . 12
TGCGCCAGCAGCTTCCGACTAGGTGAGACCCAGTACTTC CASSFRLGETQYF TRBJ2-5 . TRBV5-1 . 13
TGTGCCAGCAACTATGCAGGGCATCGTTTGGATTTTGATGGCTACACCTTC CASNYAGHRLDFDGYTF TRBJ1-2 . TRBV7-8 . 17
TGTGCCAGCAGCAGGAGACAGGGGGGCGAGCAGTACTTC CASSRRQGGEQYF TRBJ2-7 TRBD1 TRBV7-2 . 13
TGTGCCAGCAGCCCTCGGCAAGCGGGGTTGAGCTCTGGGGCCAACGTCCTGACTTTC CASSPRQAGLSSGANVLTF TRBJ2-6 TRBD2 TRBV9 . 19
TGTGCCAGCAGCTTATTGGCCCACATGGAGCAGTACTTC CASSLLAHMEQYF TRBJ2-7 . TRBV7-2 once 13
TGTGCCACCAGCAGGGATGCTACTGGAAACACCATATATTTT CATSRDATGNTIYF TRBJ1-3 . TRBV15 . 14
TGCAGTGCTAACCGACGGTACGAGCAGTACTTC CSANRRYEQYF TRBJ2-7 . TRBV20-1 once 11
TGTGCTAGCAGCTTAGGGACAGGGCCACAAGAGACCCAGTACTTC CASSLGTGPQETQYF TRBJ2-5 TRBD1 TRBV7-7 . 15
TGTGCCAGCAGTTTACTTACAGGGGGCAGGAGCTTCTACGAGCAGTACTTC CASSLLTGGRSFYEQYF TRBJ2-7 TRBD1 TRBV28 . 17
TGCGCCAGCAGTCCCCCCGGACGAGACAATGAGCAGTTCTTC CASSPPGRDNEQFF TRBJ2-1 . TRBV23-1 . 14
TGCGCCAGCAGCCAAGAGAGACGAGTTGGTGAAAAACTGTTTTTT CASSQERRVGEKLFF TRBJ1-4 . TRBV4-3 . 15
TGTGCCAGCAGCTTAGAAGGCCGGGGGCGGAGGACCTACGAGCAGTACTTC CASSLEGRGRRTYEQYF TRBJ2-7 . TRBV7-8 . 17
TGCGCCAGCAGCTCAGCCGGGACAGGGGGTGAAAAACTGTTTTTT CASSSAGTGGEKLFF TRBJ1-4 TRBD1 TRBV5-1 . 15
TGTGCCAGCCTCAGGATGGGCGCCGGGGAGCTGTTTTTT CASLRMGAGELFF TRBJ2-2 . TRBV28 . 13
TGTGCCAGCAGCTTAAGTTCGGGTCAAGGGGGTGAAAAACTGTTTTTT CASSLSSGQGGEKLFF TRBJ1-4 . TRBV7-9 many 16
TGTGCCAGCAGTTTTGGGGGGCCTGAAAAACTGTTTTTT CASSFGGPEKLFF TRBJ1-4 . TRBV27 . 13
TGCAGCGTGACGACAACGACTAATGAAAAACTGTTTTTT CSVTTTTNEKLFF TRBJ1-4 . TRBV29-1 . 13
TGTGCCAGCAGCCCATTAGCGGGAGGGGGGCATGAGCAGTTCTTC CASSPLAGGGHEQFF TRBJ2-1 TRBD2 TRBV7-3 few 15
TGCAGCGTTGCACGGGGGGCTTCGAGTGAAAAACTGTTTTTT CSVARGASSEKLFF TRBJ1-4 . TRBV29-1 once 14
TGCGCCAGCAGTCCCGGGACAGGTGATGGGAAGCAGTACTTC CASSPGTGDGKQYF TRBJ2-7 TRBD1 TRBV5-1 . 14
TGTGCCAGCAGCGGCGGCGGCGGGCTTCTGGTAGATGGCTACACCTTC CASSGGGGLLVDGYTF TRBJ1-2 . TRBV27 . 16
TGCGCCAGCAGCCACGCGTGGGACAGGGAAGTACCAGATACGCAGTATTTT CASSHAWDREVPDTQYF TRBJ2-3 TRBD1 TRBV4-3 . 17
TGTGCCAGCAGCAAAGTTAACAGCGTCTATGGCTACACCTTC CASSKVNSVYGYTF TRBJ1-2 . TRBV21-1 . 14
TGTGACTGGTCCACCGGGGCGCGGAATGGATACACCTTC CDWSTGARNGYTF TRBJ1-2 . TRBV30 once 13
TGCGCCAGCAGTGCGCACGGGTGGACTGGAAACACCATATATTTT CASSAHGWTGNTIYF TRBJ1-3 . TRBV10-1 . 15
TGTGCCAGCAGCTTTTACCCCACTAGCGGGAGCTCCTACAATGAGCAGTTCTTC CASSFYPTSGSSYNEQFF TRBJ2-1 TRBD2 TRBV13 . 18
TGTGCCAGCAGCCAAGGGCTAGCGACCCCCTACGAGCAGTACTTC CASSQGLATPYEQYF TRBJ2-7 . TRBV4-2 few 15
TGTGCCAGCAGGGCAGGGGATCAGCCCCAGCATTTT CASRAGDQPQHF TRBJ1-5 . TRBV2 . 12
TGTGCCAGCGGGACAGGGCCTGGGGAGCAGTACTTC CASGTGPGEQYF TRBJ2-7 TRBD1 TRBV7-9 . 12
TGTGCCAGCAGAGAGGACTTTAGCAATCAGCCCCAGCATTTT CASREDFSNQPQHF TRBJ1-5 . TRBV2 few 14
TGCGCCAGCAGCTTCTTACAGGGGCCCTCCTACGAGCAGTACTTC CASSFLQGPSYEQYF TRBJ2-7 TRBD1 TRBV5-1 . 15
TGTGCCAGCAGAGGACTAGCGGGCGGTGCCTACGAGCAGTACTTC CASRGLAGGAYEQYF TRBJ2-7 TRBD2 TRBV6-6 . 15
TGCGCCAGCAGCTCAGAGCCACAGGGGGCGACTGAAGCTTTCTTT CASSSEPQGATEAFF TRBJ1-1 TRBD1 TRBV5-1 . 15
TGTGCCAGCAGTGAAGGGACAGGGTTAGCTAACTATGGCTACACCTTC CASSEGTGLANYGYTF TRBJ1-2 TRBD1 TRBV6-1 . 16
TGCGCCAGCAGCCCTCAAGTTCCCCCTGGGGATGAGCAGTTCTTC CASSPQVPPGDEQFF TRBJ2-1 . TRBV4-3 . 15
TGTGCCAGCAGCCGCCCAGATACGGTACAAGAGACCCAGTACTTC CASSRPDTVQETQYF TRBJ2-5 . TRBV5-4 many 15
TGCAGTGCTTATTATGGCTACACCTTC CSAYYGYTF TRBJ1-2 . TRBV20-1 . 9
TGTGCCAGCAGCTTGCGGAACACTGAAGCTTTCTTT CASSLRNTEAFF TRBJ1-1 . TRBV5-4 . 12
TGTGCCAGCAGCGTAGGGGCGGTGGATACGCAGTATTTT CASSVGAVDTQYF TRBJ2-3 . TRBV9 . 13
TGTGCCAGCACCCGGACAGGGGGGATCTCTGGGGCCAACGTCCTGACTTTC CASTRTGGISGANVLTF TRBJ2-6 TRBD1 TRBV2 . 17
TGCAGCGTTGAAAGTCCAGGGGGGTACGAGCAGTACTTC CSVESPGGYEQYF TRBJ2-7 . TRBV29-1 . 13
TGTGCCTGGAGTGTAGGGACAGCTAATGAAAAACTGTTTTTT CAWSVGTANEKLFF TRBJ1-4 TRBD1 TRBV30 . 14
TGCGCCAGCAGAGGAGCGGGAGGGCCCGGAGATACGCAGTATTTT CASRGAGGPGDTQYF TRBJ2-3 TRBD2 TRBV5-1 . 15
TGTGCCAGCAGCGCCACCGGGGCTAACTATGGCTACACCTTC CASSATGANYGYTF TRBJ1-2 . TRBV7-3 . 14
TGTGCCAGCAGCTTAGGTACTAGCGTGGAGACCCAGTACTTC CASSLGTSVETQYF TRBJ2-5 TRBD2 TRBV7-2 . 14
TGTGCCAGCAGCCCCCGGAACACAGATACGCAGTATTTT CASSPRNTDTQYF TRBJ2-3 . TRBV7-8 . 13
TGTGCCAGCAGCGAACGACTAGCGGCGAGCTCCTACAATGAGCAGTTCTTC CASSERLAASSYNEQFF TRBJ2-1 TRBD2 TRBV9 . 17
TGTGCCAGCAGTTTAACGATCGGGCAGGCGGTGACTGAAGCTTTCTTT CASSLTIGQAVTEAFF TRBJ1-1 . TRBV28 . 16
TGTGCCAGCAGCTTGGGCGTGACTAGGGAAGAGCAGTACTTC CASSLGVTREEQYF TRBJ2-7 . TRBV5-5 . 14
TGTGCCAGCTCACCACCGGGCAGGGGCGCAGCTAACTATGGCTACACCTTC CASSPPGRGAANYGYTF TRBJ1-2 . TRBV18 . 17